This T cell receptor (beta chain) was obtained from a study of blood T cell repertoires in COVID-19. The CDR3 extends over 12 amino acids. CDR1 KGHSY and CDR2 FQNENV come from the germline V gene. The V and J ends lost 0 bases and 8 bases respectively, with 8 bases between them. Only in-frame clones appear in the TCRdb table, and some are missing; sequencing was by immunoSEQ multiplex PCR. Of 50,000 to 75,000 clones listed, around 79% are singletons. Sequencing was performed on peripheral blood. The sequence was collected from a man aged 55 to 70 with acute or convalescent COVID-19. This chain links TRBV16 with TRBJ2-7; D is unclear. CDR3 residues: CASSQSIEQQYF. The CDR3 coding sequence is TGTGCCAGCAGCCAATCGATAGAGCAGCAGTACTTC. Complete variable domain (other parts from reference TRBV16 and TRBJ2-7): GEEVAQTPKHLVRGEGQKAKLYCAPIKGHSYVFWYQQVLKNEFKFLISFQNENVFDETGMPKERFSAKCLPNSPCSLEIQATKLEDSAVYFCASSQSIEQQYFGPGTRLTVT.